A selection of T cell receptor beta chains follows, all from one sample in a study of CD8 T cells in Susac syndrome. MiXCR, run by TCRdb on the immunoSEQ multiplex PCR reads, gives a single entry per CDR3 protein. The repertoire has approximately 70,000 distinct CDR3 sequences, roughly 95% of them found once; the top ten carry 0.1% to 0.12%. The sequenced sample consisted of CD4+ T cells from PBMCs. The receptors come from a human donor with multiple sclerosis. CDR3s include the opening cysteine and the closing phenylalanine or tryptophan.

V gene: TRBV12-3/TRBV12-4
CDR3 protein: CASSRQVGWSTEAFF

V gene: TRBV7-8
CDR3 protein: CASSLTTSLDEQFF

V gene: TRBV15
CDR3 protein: CATSREDRDAFF

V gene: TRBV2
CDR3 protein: CASKGGELSYNEQFF

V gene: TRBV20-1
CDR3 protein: CSASTVKGRVEAFF

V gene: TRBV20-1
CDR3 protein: CSAEGAGEVREQYF

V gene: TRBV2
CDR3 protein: CASRKRLAGGWETQYF

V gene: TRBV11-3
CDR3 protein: CASSLTVRETQYF

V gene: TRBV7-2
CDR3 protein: CASSFTENSPLHF

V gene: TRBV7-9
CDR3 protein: CAMTGVGYGYTF

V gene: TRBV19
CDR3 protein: CASRMDGGRYGNQPQHF

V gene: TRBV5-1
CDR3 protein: CASSFGTLNSPLHF

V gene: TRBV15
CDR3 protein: CATSLGSFQETQYF

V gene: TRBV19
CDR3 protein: CASSTTGAAKNIQYF

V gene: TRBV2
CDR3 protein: CASLGRVSLSGGTEAFF

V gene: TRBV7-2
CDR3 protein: CASSLSRVESYEQYF

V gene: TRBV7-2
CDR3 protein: CASSLRDGEPQHF

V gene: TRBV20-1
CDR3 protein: CSARGYYGYTF

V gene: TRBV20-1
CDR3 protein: CSAHGGRWETQYF

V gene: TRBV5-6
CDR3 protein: CASSLSRTGRMTHTQYF

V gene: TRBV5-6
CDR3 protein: CASSYREIEQYF

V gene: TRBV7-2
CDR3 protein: CASSLVNGRPSEQYF